The rows below give T cell receptor beta chains drawn from one sample of a study of control samples from healthy donors and cancer patients. Here immunoSEQ multiplex PCR was the method, and the copy in TCRdb shows in-frame clones only, minus some. Of 150,000 or so clones in the sample, 85% to 90% were seen once. Source material: blood. Receptors originate from a woman between 25 and 40 years old in good health. The CDR3 runs from the conserved cysteine through the conserved F or W. The order of the fields is V gene, clone size, J gene, D gene, CDR3 protein, CDR3 DNA. The D gene is left open where the match is weak. Rows give clone size only sometimes, using once, few, many, or a class for an expanded clone.

TRBV2	.	TRBJ2-7	.	CASRLSGYEQYF	TGTGCCAGCAGACTCAGCGGCTACGAGCAGTACTTC
TRBV19	.	TRBJ2-4	.	CASSTGGKFIQYF	TGTGCCAGTAGTACAGGCGGTAAATTTATTCAGTACTTC
TRBV6-1	.	TRBJ2-7	.	CASSELEQYF	TGTGCCAGCAGTGAACTCGAGCAGTACTTC
TRBV6-5	.	TRBJ1-2	.	CASSYSISGTNGYTF	TGTGCCAGCAGTTACTCTATCTCCGGAACAAATGGCTACACCTTC
TRBV5-1	.	TRBJ1-2	TRBD1	CASSSDRGNGYTF	TGCGCCAGCAGCTCGGACAGGGGGAATGGCTACACCTTC
TRBV4-1	.	TRBJ2-5	.	CASSQESFGFQETQYF	TGCGCCAGCAGCCAAGAAAGTTTTGGTTTCCAAGAGACCCAGTACTTC
TRBV1	.	TRBJ2-3	.	CTSRRYQGTDTQYF	TGCACCAGCAGGCGGTACCAGGGCACAGATACGCAGTATTTT
TRBV6-2/TRBV6-3	.	TRBJ1-2	.	CASSYSTGRAYGYTF	TGTGCCAGCAGTTACTCCACAGGGCGGGCCTATGGCTACACCTTC
TRBV30	few	TRBJ2-1	TRBD2	CAWSKRRAGAHNEQFF	TGTGCCTGGAGTAAGCGTCGAGCGGGGGCCCACAATGAGCAGTTCTTC
TRBV5-5	.	TRBJ1-6	TRBD1	CVRQGDKNSPLHF	TGTGTCAGACAGGGGGACAAGAATTCACCCCTCCACTTT
TRBV28	.	TRBJ2-7	TRBD2	CASSGLAGGYYEQYF	TGTGCCAGCAGTGGACTAGCGGGAGGGTATTACGAGCAGTACTTC
TRBV27	.	TRBJ2-7	TRBD1	CASSSPWGQGSYEQYF	TGTGCCAGCAGTTCACCTTGGGGACAGGGGTCCTACGAGCAGTACTTC
TRBV10-2	.	TRBJ1-1	.	CASGQGRNTEAFF	TGCGCCAGCGGGCAGGGGCGGAACACTGAAGCTTTCTTT
TRBV5-1	.	TRBJ1-4	.	CASSLARAPGEKLFF	TGCGCCAGCAGCTTGGCAAGGGCGCCGGGAGAAAAACTGTTTTTT
TRBV30	few	TRBJ2-1	.	CAWETGVNEQFF	TGTGCCTGGGAGACAGGCGTCAATGAGCAGTTCTTC
TRBV10-2	.	TRBJ1-1	.	CASRPIRGNTEAFF	TGCGCCAGCAGGCCAATAAGGGGGAACACTGAAGCTTTCTTT
TRBV27	.	TRBJ1-1	.	CASSLSLLGEDTEAFF	TGTGCCAGCAGTTTATCGCTTTTAGGGGAGGACACTGAAGCTTTCTTT
TRBV12-3/TRBV12-4	.	TRBJ1-5	.	CASSPGPWQPQHF	TGTGCCAGCAGCCCAGGACCTTGGCAGCCCCAGCATTTT
TRBV2	.	TRBJ1-2	.	CASSEGRGTVYGYTF	TGTGCCAGCAGTGAGGGCAGGGGCACGGTCTATGGCTACACCTTC
TRBV4-1	.	TRBJ2-3	TRBD2	CASSQAPSGSTDTQYF	TGCGCCAGCAGCCAAGCCCCTAGCGGGAGTACAGATACGCAGTATTTT
TRBV28	.	TRBJ2-7	TRBD2	CASNPLAGGTYEQYF	TGTGCCAGCAACCCTCTAGCGGGAGGGACCTACGAGCAGTACTTC
TRBV30	.	TRBJ2-2	TRBD2	CAWSPGLAGGRTGELFF	TGTGCCTGGAGCCCGGGACTAGCGGGGGGGAGGACCGGGGAGCTGTTTTTT